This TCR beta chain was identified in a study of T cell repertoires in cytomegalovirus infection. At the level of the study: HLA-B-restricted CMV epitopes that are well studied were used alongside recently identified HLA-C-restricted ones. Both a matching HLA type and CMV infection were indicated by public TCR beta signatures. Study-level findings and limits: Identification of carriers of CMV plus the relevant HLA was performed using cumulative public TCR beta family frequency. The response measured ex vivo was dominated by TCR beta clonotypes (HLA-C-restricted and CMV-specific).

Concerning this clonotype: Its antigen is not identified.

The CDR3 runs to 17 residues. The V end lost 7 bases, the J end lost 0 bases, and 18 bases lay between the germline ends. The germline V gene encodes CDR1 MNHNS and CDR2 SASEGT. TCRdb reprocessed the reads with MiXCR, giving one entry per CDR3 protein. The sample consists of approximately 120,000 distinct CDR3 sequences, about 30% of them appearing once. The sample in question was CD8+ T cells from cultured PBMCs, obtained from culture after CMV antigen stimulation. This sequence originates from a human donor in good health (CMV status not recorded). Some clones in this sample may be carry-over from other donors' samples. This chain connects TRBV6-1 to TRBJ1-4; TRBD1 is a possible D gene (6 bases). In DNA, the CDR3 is TGTGCCAGCAAAGCAGACCGGACAGTTGCAACTAATGAAAAACTGTTTTTT. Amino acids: CASKADRTVATNEKLFF.